This passage covers 3 T cell receptor beta chains from one sample sequenced in a study of blood T cell repertoires in COVID-19. Using immunoSEQ multiplex PCR, the repertoire was profiled, and TCRdb retains in-frame clones only, with some absent. The data show 390,000 or so clones, with roughly 88% seen just once and 1.4% held by the top ten. The sample was peripheral blood. The receptor set was obtained from a woman in her twenties or thirties with active or convalescent COVID-19.

The chain couples TRBV5-4 to TRBJ1-3, with D unclear. Germline V gene sequence: CDR1 SGHNT, CDR2 YYREEE (reference sequence). V lost 2 bases, J lost 4 bases, and 16 bases lay in between. The CDR3 extends over 16 amino acids. CDR3 nucleotides: TGTGCCAGCAGCTTTGGCACACGGCCGGAGGGAAACACCATATATTTT. Translated: CASSFGTRPEGNTIYF. The full variable domain, completed using reference TRBV5-4 and TRBJ1-3, is ETGVTQSPTHLIKTRGQQVTLRCSSQSGHNTVSWYQQALGQGPQFIFQYYREEENGRGNFPPRFSGLQFPNYSSELNVNALELDDSALYLCASSFGTRPEGNTIYFGEGSWLTVV.

The chain has TRBV2 and TRBJ1-4; D remains unclear. Trimming removed 3 bases at V and 8 bases at J, with 10 bases between. The CDR3 is 13 residues long. Per germline, CDR1 SNHLY and CDR2 FYNNEI. CDR3 coding DNA: TGTGCCAGCAGTGACTGGAGGAGCGAAAAACTGTTTTTT. Its protein is CASSDWRSEKLFF.

This clone came up a few times. The chain employs TRBV11-2 and TRBJ1-1; the match to TRBD1 covers 9 bases. Germline V gives CDR1 SGHAT, CDR2 FQNNGV. The junction had 8 bases not matched to a gene; V was cut back by 8 bases and J by 7 bases. This CDR3 comprises 13 residues. The CDR3 spells CASGNRGQGEAFF. The CDR3 DNA reads as TGTGCCAGCGGAAACAGGGGGCAAGGTGAAGCTTTCTTT.